Following are 21 T cell receptor beta chains from one sample sequenced in a study of somatic mutations in cytotoxic T cells in rheumatoid arthritis. Assay: immunoSEQ multiplex PCR; the TCRdb copy retains only in-frame clones and omits some. The sample carries approximately 18,000 clones, 74% recorded once. The material sequenced was CD8+ T cells sorted from blood. The origin of the receptors is a man in his 60s in good health.

J is TRBJ1-1 and V is TRBV18; perhaps TRBD1 as D (5 bases). Germline lookup yields CDR1 KGHSH and CDR2 LQKENI. The CDR3 length is 14 residues. Trimming took off 2 bases at V and 3 bases at J, with 10 bases between the two ends. DNA for the CDR3: TGTGCCAGCTCACCAGATTCAGGGTACACTGAAGCTTTCTTT. It encodes CASSPDSGYTEAFF. Using reference TRBV18 and TRBJ1-1 for the parts outside the CDR3, the full variable domain is NAGVMQNPRHLVRRRGQEARLRCSPMKGHSHVYWYRQLPEEGLKFMVYLQKENIIDESGMPKERFSAEFPKEGPSILRIQQVVRGDSAAYFCASSPDSGYTEAFFGQGTRLTVV.

The rearrangement joins TRBV4-1 to TRBJ2-1; 9 bases map to TRBD2. After removal of 5 bases from V and 5 bases from J, the junction contained 7 bases not matched to a gene. Germline CDR1 and CDR2: MGHRA and YSYEKL. The CDR3 spans 15 residues. The CDR3 coding sequence is TGCGCCAGCAGCTCAAGCGGGGGGCCCAACAATGAGCAGTTCTTC. This translates into CASSSSGGPNNEQFF.

The chain is built from TRBV7-9 and TRBJ2-5; D may be TRBD1 (6 bases). The last part of the DNA fits TRBJ2-7 better; the J call may be wrong. From germline, CDR1 is SEHNR and CDR2 FQNEAQ (reference sequence). The CDR3 is made up of 12 amino acids. The CDR3 DNA sequence: TGTGCCAGCAGCCAGACAGGAGGCGAGCAGTACTTC. Amino acids: CASSQTGGEQYF.

About this clone: The sample carries other DNA sequences with the same CDR3. The chain recombines TRBV4-1 with TRBJ2-5; D might be TRBD2 (5 bases). The CDR3 loop spans 15 amino acids. The V gene lost 1 base and the J gene lost 4 bases, with 13 bases spanning the gap. CDR1 and CDR2 from the germline V gene are MGHRA and YSYEKL. Here the CDR3 DNA reads TGCGCCAGCAGCCAAGGCAGGACTGCCGGAGAGACCCAGTACTTC. Its translation is CASSQGRTAGETQYF.

The chain has TRBV2 and TRBJ2-5; the match to TRBD2 covers 11 bases. CDR3 length: 15 residues. The germline V gene has CDR1 SNHLY and CDR2 FYNNEI. The V gene end was trimmed by 3 bases and the J gene end by 3 bases; junction bases not matched to a gene: 3. The CDR3 loop reads CASSDATSGEETQYF. The CDR3 DNA sequence: TGTGCCAGCAGTGATGCGACTAGCGGGGAAGAGACCCAGTACTTC.

This clone was counted a single time. V gene TRBV7-8 combines with J gene TRBJ2-3; 10 nucleotides line up with TRBD1. Germline CDR1 and CDR2: SGHVS and FQNEAQ. The CDR3 has 15 amino acids. V shed 4 bases, J shed 0 bases, and the junction held 1 base outside the gene matches. The CDR3 here is CASSSTGGSTDTQYF. CDR3 DNA: TGTGCCAGCAGCTCGACAGGGGGCAGCACAGATACGCAGTATTTT.

The V gene is TRBV6-5, the J gene TRBJ2-7, with a tentative D call TRBD2 (6 bases). The V end was cut by 0 bases, the J end by 1 base, with 7 bases between. Germline loops: CDR1 MNHEY, CDR2 SVGAGI. There are 14 residues in the CDR3. This CDR3 is CASSYSGTSYEQYF. CDR3 nucleotide sequence: TGTGCCAGCAGTTACTCGGGGACTTCCTACGAGCAGTACTTC.

The chain recombines TRBV5-5 with TRBJ1-5, with 9 bases lining up with TRBD1. The CDR3 runs 15 residues. Trimming cost V 4 bases and J 7 bases; bases outside gene matches: 9. Germline loops: CDR1 SGHKS, CDR2 YYEKEE (reference sequence). The CDR3 loop is CASSPGQGLRQPQHF. The CDR3 nucleotides read TGTGCCAGCAGCCCGGGACAGGGTCTAAGGCAGCCCCAGCATTTT.

This clone was seen a handful of times. The CDR3 protein is CASSAGDYSYEQYF. The CDR3 nucleotides are TGTGCCAGCAGCGCAGGGGACTATTCCTACGAGCAGTACTTC. The chain links TRBV9 to TRBJ2-7; D is possibly TRBD2 (7 bases). V was trimmed by 3 bases and J by 1 base, leaving 11 bases between them. The CDR3 has 14 amino acids. Germline V gene lookup returns CDR1 SGDLS and CDR2 YYNGEE.

This chain connects TRBV19 to TRBJ2-7; 12 bases agree with TRBD2. With 5 bases clipped from V and 2 bases from J, the junction kept 4 bases outside the gene matches. The germline gives CDR1 LNHDA, CDR2 SQIVND (reference sequence). CDR3 length equals 15 residues. The CDR3 nucleotides read TGTGCCAGTAGTCCCCGACTAGCGGGGGCCTACGAGCAGTACTTC. Translating gives CASSPRLAGAYEQYF. The whole variable domain, filled in from reference TRBV19 and TRBJ2-7, reads DGGITQSPKYLFRKEGQNVTLSCEQNLNHDAMYWYRQDPGQGLRLIYYSQIVNDFQKGDIAEGYSVSREKKESFPLTVTSAQKNPTAFYLCASSPRLAGAYEQYFGPGTRLTVT.

The genes are TRBV27 and TRBJ2-5; 8 bases are shared with TRBD1. V lost 5 bases to trimming and J lost 5 bases; unmatched junction nucleotides: 10. This CDR3 has 15 residues. Germline CDR1 is MNHEY and CDR2 is SMNVEV (reference sequence). The CDR3 DNA follows: TGTGCCAGCAGTCTACTGGGACAGGTCGGGGAGACCCAGTACTTC. This encodes CASSLLGQVGETQYF.

The chain joins TRBV7-9 to TRBJ2-1; TRBD2 matches 9 bases. The CDR3 extends over 15 amino acids. J lost 6 bases, V lost 5 bases, and 8 bases had no gene match. CDR1 and CDR2 (germline): SEHNR, FQNEAQ (reference sequence). CDR3 protein: CASSPRGGLVNEQFF. The DNA of the CDR3 is TGTGCCAGCAGCCCGCGGGGGGGCTTGGTCAATGAGCAGTTCTTC.

This clone was observed once. V and J are TRBV20-1 and TRBJ2-1, with TRBD2 matching 9 bases. The CDR3 loop spans 11 amino acids. V gave up 7 bases and J gave up 6 bases; unmatched junction bases: 1. Germline assignment: CDR1 DFQATT and CDR2 SNEGSKA (reference sequence). The CDR3 bases are TGCAGTGTGACTAGCGGCAATGAGCAGTTCTTC. It codes for CSVTSGNEQFF.

The rearrangement joins TRBV10-3 to TRBJ2-7; 11 bases agree with TRBD2. V shed 5 bases and J 3 bases; nucleotides not matched to a gene: 6. Germline CDR1 and CDR2: ENHRY and SYGVKD. The CDR3 has 15 amino acids. Here the CDR3 reads CAISRLAGLNYEQYF. In DNA, the CDR3 is TGTGCCATCAGTAGACTAGCGGGATTGAACTACGAGCAGTACTTC.

The chain links TRBV29-1 to TRBJ1-2, with D maybe TRBD1 (6 bases). Germline V gene data show CDR1 as SQVTM and CDR2 as ANQGSEA. Trimming removed 7 bases at V and 3 bases at J, with 18 bases between. This CDR3 is 14 amino acids long. Written as DNA, the CDR3 is TGCAGCGCAGAAGGGACACCCCCTGACTATGGCTACACCTTC. It is translated as CSAEGTPPDYGYTF.

This clone has only a few counts. This sequence joins TRBV29-1 and TRBJ2-7; 9 positions agree with TRBD2. The CDR3 is 14 amino acids. Germline CDR1 SQVTM, CDR2 ANQGSEA. V lost 0 bases to trimming and J lost 4 bases; unmatched junction nucleotides: 4. The CDR3 DNA reads TGCAGCGTTGAAGATCCTAGCGGGGTGTACGAGCAGTACTTC. Translating gives CSVEDPSGVYEQYF.

The rearrangement links TRBV7-6 to TRBJ2-7; D gene ambiguous. Germline loops: CDR1 SGHVS, CDR2 FNYEAQ. This CDR3 has 13 residues. V lost 5 bases to trimming and J lost 0 bases, with 8 bases between them. CDR3 amino acids: CASSPVLSYEQYF. The CDR3 DNA follows: TGTGCCAGCAGCCCGGTTCTCTCCTACGAGCAGTACTTC.

The gene calls are TRBV5-4 and TRBJ2-3; the D gene is possibly TRBD1 (8 bases). Trimming removed 0 bases at V and 6 bases at J, with 14 bases between. Germline CDR1 and CDR2: SGHNT and YYREEE (reference sequence). The CDR3 sequence is 15 residues long. CDR3 coding DNA: TGTGCCAGCAGCTTGGTTGGACAGGGAGGGGATACGCAGTATTTT. It codes for CASSLVGQGGDTQYF.

The chain uses TRBV13 and TRBJ2-3; 10 nucleotides align to TRBD1. CDR3 size: 17 residues. J was trimmed by 5 bases and V by 5 bases; bases with no gene match: 13. Per germline, CDR1 PRHDT and CDR2 FYEKMQ (reference sequence). The CDR3 nucleotides are TGTGCCAGCAGCCGAGGATCCGGGACAGGGGACGAAGATACGCAGTATTTT. This sequence encodes CASSRGSGTGDEDTQYF. Full variable domain (remainder filled in from reference TRBV13 and TRBJ2-3): AAGVIQSPRHLIKEKRETATLKCYPIPRHDTVYWYQQGPGQDPQFLISFYEKMQSDKGSIPDRFSAQQFSDYHSELNMSSLELGDSALYFCASSRGSGTGDEDTQYFGPGTRLTVL.

V is TRBV6-1 and J is TRBJ2-7, with D possibly matching TRBD1 (6 bases). CDR1 and CDR2 from the germline V gene are MNHNS and SASEGT. The CDR3 loop spans 15 amino acids. V dropped 4 bases and J dropped 6 bases, with 19 bases sitting between them. The CDR3 region has the DNA TGTGCCAGCAGTGGGGGCAGGGGCGGATTGGGCGAGCAGTACTTC. Translation: CASSGGRGGLGEQYF.

This clone qualifies as medium-sized. The rearrangement uses TRBV9 and TRBJ2-1; a possible D gene is TRBD1 (6 bases). The CDR3 consists of 15 residues. Germline V gene lookup returns CDR1 SGDLS and CDR2 YYNGEE. Trimming took 4 bases from V and 4 from J, leaving 15 bases between them. CDR3: CASSPTTGGYNEQFF. DNA for the CDR3: TGTGCCAGCAGCCCTACGACAGGAGGATACAATGAGCAGTTCTTC.